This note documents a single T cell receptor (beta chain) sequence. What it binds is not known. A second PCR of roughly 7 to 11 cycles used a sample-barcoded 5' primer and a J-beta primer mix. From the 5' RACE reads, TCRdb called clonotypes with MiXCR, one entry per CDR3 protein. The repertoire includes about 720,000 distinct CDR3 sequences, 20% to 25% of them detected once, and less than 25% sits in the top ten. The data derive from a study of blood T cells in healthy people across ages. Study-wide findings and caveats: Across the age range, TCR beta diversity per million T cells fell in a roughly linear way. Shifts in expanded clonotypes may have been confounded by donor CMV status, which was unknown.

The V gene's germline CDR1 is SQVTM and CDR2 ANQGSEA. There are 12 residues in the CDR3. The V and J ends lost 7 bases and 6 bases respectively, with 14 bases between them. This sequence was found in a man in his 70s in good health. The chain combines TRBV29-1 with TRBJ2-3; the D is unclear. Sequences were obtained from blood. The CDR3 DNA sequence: TGCAGCGCCGAGAAAATGGGCGATACGCAGTATTTT. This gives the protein CSAEKMGDTQYF.